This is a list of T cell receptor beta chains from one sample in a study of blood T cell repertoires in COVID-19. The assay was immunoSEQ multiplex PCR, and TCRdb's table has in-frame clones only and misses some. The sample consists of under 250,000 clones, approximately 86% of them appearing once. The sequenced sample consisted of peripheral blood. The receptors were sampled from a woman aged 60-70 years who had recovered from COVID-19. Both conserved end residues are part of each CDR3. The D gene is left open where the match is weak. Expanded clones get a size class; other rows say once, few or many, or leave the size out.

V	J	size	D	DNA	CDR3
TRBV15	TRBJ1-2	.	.	TGTGCCACCAGCAGCCCCACGGGGAATAGGCTTGACTATGGCTACACCTTC	CATSSPTGNRLDYGYTF
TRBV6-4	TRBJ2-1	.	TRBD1	TGTGCCAGCAGTGACGAACAGGGGAGTGAGCAGTTCTTC	CASSDEQGSEQFF
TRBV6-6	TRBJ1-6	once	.	TGTGCCAGCAGTTACTCGCGGCTCAACTATAATTCACCCCTCCACTTT	CASSYSRLNYNSPLHF
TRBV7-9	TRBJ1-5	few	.	TGTGCCAGCAGCTCTTTGGCTGGCAATCAGCCCCAGCATTTT	CASSSLAGNQPQHF
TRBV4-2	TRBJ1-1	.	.	TGTGCCAGCAGCCAAGATTGGCAGGGGTGGGCTGAAGCTTTCTTT	CASSQDWQGWAEAFF
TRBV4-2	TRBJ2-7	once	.	TGTGCCAGCAGCCAAGAGAGTGACAGCTACATCGGGTCCTACGAGCAGTACTTC	CASSQESDSYIGSYEQYF
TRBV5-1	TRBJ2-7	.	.	TGCGCCAGCAGCTTATCGCCGGACATCCACGAGCAGTACTTC	CASSLSPDIHEQYF
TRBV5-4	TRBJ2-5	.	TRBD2	TGTGCCAGCAGCCGTTGGGAGGGGTTTGGTGGGACCCAGTACTTC	CASSRWEGFGGTQYF
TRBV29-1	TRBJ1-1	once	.	TGCAGCGGGGGCCCGGGATGGGCTATGAACACTGAAGCTTTCTTT	CSGGPGWAMNTEAFF
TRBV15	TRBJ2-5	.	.	TGTGCCACCAGCAGGGTTGGACAGCAGCAAGAGACCCAGTACTTC	CATSRVGQQQETQYF
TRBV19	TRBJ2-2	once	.	TGTGCCAGTAGTACCCAGACATACACCGGGGAGCTGTTTTTT	CASSTQTYTGELFF
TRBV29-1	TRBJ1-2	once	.	TGCAGCGTTGATACCCTCGCCGGGAACTATGGCTACACCTTC	CSVDTLAGNYGYTF
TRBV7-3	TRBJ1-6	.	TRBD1	TGTGCCAGCAGCCGAGACAGGGGAGCAAATTCACCCCTCCACTTT	CASSRDRGANSPLHF
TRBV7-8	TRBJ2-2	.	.	TGTGCCAGCAGCTTAGCGCTATCGGCCGGGGAGCTGTTTTTT	CASSLALSAGELFF
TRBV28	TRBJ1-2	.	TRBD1	TGTGCCAGTACGGGGACAGGCTTCTATGGCTACACCTTC	CASTGTGFYGYTF
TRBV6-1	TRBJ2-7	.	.	TGTGCCAGCAGTGATCCTTTTTCCGAGCAGTACTTC	CASSDPFSEQYF
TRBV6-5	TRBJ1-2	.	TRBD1	TGTGCCAGCAGCTTTAACAGGGGCGTTAGCTATGGCTACACCTTC	CASSFNRGVSYGYTF
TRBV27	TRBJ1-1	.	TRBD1	TGTGCCAGCAGCCCTACCCGGGACAGGGAAGCTTTCTTT	CASSPTRDREAFF
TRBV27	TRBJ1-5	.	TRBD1	TGTGCCAGCAGTGCACAGGGGTATAGCAATCAGCCCCAGCATTTT	CASSAQGYSNQPQHF
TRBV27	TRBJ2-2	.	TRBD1	TGTGCCAGCAACGTACAGGGGGGAAACACCGGGGAGCTGTTTTTT	CASNVQGGNTGELFF
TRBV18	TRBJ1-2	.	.	TGTGCCAGCTCACCACCAGGGGAGGCTGGCTACACCTTC	CASSPPGEAGYTF
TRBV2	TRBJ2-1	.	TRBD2	TGTGCCAGCACCCGAGGGGCTAGCGGGGGGTATGAGCAGTTCTTC	CASTRGASGGYEQFF
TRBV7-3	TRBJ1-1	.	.	TGTGCCAGCAGCTCCCTCTTGAACACTGAAGCTTTCTTT	CASSSLLNTEAFF
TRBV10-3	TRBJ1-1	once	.	TGTGCCATCAGTGAGTCGCGGGGCTCGAACACTGAAGCTTTCTTT	CAISESRGSNTEAFF
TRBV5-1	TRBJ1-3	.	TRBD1	TGCGCCAGCAGCTCTCAACAGGGGTCAAGAAACACCATATATTTT	CASSSQQGSRNTIYF
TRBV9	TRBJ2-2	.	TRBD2	TGTGCCAGCAGCGGGACTAGCGCCTCGGTCGGGGAGCTGTTTTTT	CASSGTSASVGELFF
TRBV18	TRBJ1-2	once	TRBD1	TGTGCCAGCTCACCACCAGGGGGCTATATCTATGGCTACACCTTC	CASSPPGGYIYGYTF
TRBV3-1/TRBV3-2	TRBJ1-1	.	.	TGTGCCAGCAGCCGCGACAGCAACACTGAAGCTTTCTTT	CASSRDSNTEAFF
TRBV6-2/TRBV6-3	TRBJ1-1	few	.	TGTGCCAGCATCCCACTAGGCAGGATGAACACTGAAGCTTTCTTT	CASIPLGRMNTEAFF
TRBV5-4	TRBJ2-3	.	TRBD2	TGTGCCAGCAGCCGCGAGCGGGGGGGTACAGATACGCAGTATTTT	CASSRERGGTDTQYF
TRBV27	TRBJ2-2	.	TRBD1	TGTGCCAGCAGTCCCAGGGGGCTAATCAACGGGGAGCTGTTTTTT	CASSPRGLINGELFF
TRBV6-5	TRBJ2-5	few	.	TGTGCCAGCGGTTACCCTCAAGAGACCCAGTACTTC	CASGYPQETQYF
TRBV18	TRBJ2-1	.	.	TGTGCCAGCTCACTAACCCGGGCCTACAATGAGCAGTTCTTC	CASSLTRAYNEQFF
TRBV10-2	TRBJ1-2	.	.	TGCGCCAGCAGTGACCCATATTCTGGACAAGTTAACTATGGCTACACCTTC	CASSDPYSGQVNYGYTF
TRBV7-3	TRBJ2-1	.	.	TGTGCCAGCAGCCTAGGACATACCGACAATGAGCAGTTCTTC	CASSLGHTDNEQFF